This TCR beta chain emerged from a study of blood T cell repertoires in COVID-19. Study background: Researchers got acute and convalescent COVID-19 samples from the United States, Italy and Spain. PBMCs, B-cell-depleted T cells, or T cells were the source of the cDNA or gDNA that made up the material.

The CDR3 has 18 amino acids. The germline gives CDR1 LNHDA, CDR2 SQIVND (reference sequence). Trimming at V came to 3 bases and at J to 3 bases, leaving 12 bases not matched to a gene. Original processing notes: Amplification of reference gene primers was used by the study to estimate nucleated cell counts. The protocol was immunoSEQ multiplex PCR, while the TCRdb copy is restricted to in-frame clones and leaves out a portion. V and J calls and clone size are as listed in that table; D and trimming were resolved from the DNA. The repertoire includes about 520,000 clones, 70% to 90% of them detected once, and approximately 2.9% sits in the top ten.

The clonotype comes from a human donor in a cohort sampled during active COVID-19. Input material: peripheral blood. This chain joins TRBV19 and TRBJ2-2; the match to TRBD1 covers 8 bases. DNA of the CDR3: TGTGCCAGTAGTATCAGACAGGGGAGGAGGGTGGACACCGGGGAGCTGTTTTTT. This sequence encodes CASSIRQGRRVDTGELFF.